Shown below are 4 T cell receptor beta chains from a single sample sequenced in a study of blood T cell repertoires in COVID-19. The table came from immunoSEQ multiplex PCR; TCRdb's copy has only in-frame clones and leaves some out. The sample records fewer than 350,000 clones, under 90% being singletons. Material for sequencing was peripheral blood. The receptor set was obtained from a woman aged 55-70 years with active or convalescent COVID-19.

The V call is TRBV5-1, the J call TRBJ2-2, with D perhaps matching TRBD1 (6 bases). Trimming shortened V by 4 bases and J by 2 bases, and 15 bases separated the two germline ends. The CDR3 covers 16 residues. Germline V gene lookup returns CDR1 SGHRS and CDR2 YFSETQ. The CDR3 region has the DNA TGCGCCAGCAGCCGTTCCGGGACAACCAACACCGGGGAGCTGTTTTTT. Translated, it gives CASSRSGTTNTGELFF.

For this clone: At one end, the junction sequence differs from germline, possibly due to a read error. The chain joins TRBV7-7 to TRBJ1-3; D remains unclear. The CDR3 is 17 residues long. Germline assignment: CDR1 SSHAT and CDR2 FNYEAQ (reference sequence). The CDR3 here is CASSLAPGLSRGNTIYF. The CDR3 nucleotides are TGTGCTAGCAGCTTAGCTCCAGGACTGTCCAGGGGAAACACCATATATTTT.

The chain couples TRBV3-1 (or the pseudogene TRBV3-2) to TRBJ2-5; 8 positions match TRBD1. Germline V lookup: CDR1 LGHDT, CDR2 YNNKEL (reference sequence). With V trimmed by 4 bases and J by 4 bases, 8 bases remained unmatched. This CDR3 is built from 15 residues. The CDR3 here is CASSRQGANLETQYF. The CDR3 region has the DNA TGTGCCAGCAGCCGGCAGGGGGCGAATCTAGAGACCCAGTACTTC.

V is TRBV6-5 and J is TRBJ1-1; D might be TRBD1 (6 bases). V lost 6 bases and J lost 4, with 9 bases in between. The germline V gene has CDR1 MNHEY and CDR2 SVGAGI. The length of the CDR3 is 12 residues. The CDR3 is CASRKGGTEAFF. Here the CDR3 DNA reads TGTGCCAGCAGGAAAGGGGGCACTGAAGCTTTCTTT.